This T cell receptor (beta chain) was found in a study of blood T cell repertoires in COVID-19. For the study at large: Samples taken during acute and convalescent COVID-19 were collected in the United States, Italy and Spain.

Germline V gene data show CDR1 as MNHEY and CDR2 as SVGAGI. V was clipped by 3 bases and J by 8 bases, with 8 bases between them. The CDR3 runs to 13 residues. Authors' analysis steps: Scientists estimated how many nucleated cells there were by amplifying reference gene primers. Sequencing used immunoSEQ multiplex PCR; TCRdb keeps in-frame clones, though not all of them. Clonal size and the V and J genes are those of that table, whereas D and trimming came from the DNA. The sample lists 100,000 to 140,000 clones, 90% to 95% occurring once. The chain links TRBV6-5 to TRBJ1-6; TRBD1 is a possible D gene (6 bases). The material sequenced was peripheral blood. The receptor comes from a woman aged 25 to 45 with acute or convalescent COVID-19. CDR3 loop: CASSYYRDSPLHF. CDR3 DNA: TGTGCCAGCAGTTATTACAGGGATTCACCCCTCCACTTT.